This record concerns one T cell receptor (beta chain) sequence. Its antigen is unidentified. The data belong to a study of long-term antiretroviral therapy in people with HIV. Regarding the study as a whole: Repertoires with HIV possessed tighter CDR3 length spans than those of controls.

The immunoSEQ assay was v3.0, run at survey level. This table comes from immunoSEQ multiplex PCR, and its TCRdb copy is limited to in-frame clones, with some not included. Among about 25,000 clones, 70% to 90% were seen once, and the ten largest hold around 3.6%. The starting material was unsorted PBMCs, obtained 1.9 years after starting antiretroviral therapy. This TCR was recovered from a woman aged 30 to 39 with HIV.

The CDR3 sequence is CASSLDWRNEQFF. The CDR3, as DNA: TGTGCCAGCAGCTTGGACTGGAGGAATGAGCAGTTCTTC. The rearrangement joins TRBV11-3 to TRBJ2-1; D perhaps matches TRBD2 (5 bases). Trimming left V 3 bases short and J 7 bases short, with 10 bases between. The CDR3 is 13 amino acids. From germline, CDR1 is SGHNT and CDR2 YENEEA.